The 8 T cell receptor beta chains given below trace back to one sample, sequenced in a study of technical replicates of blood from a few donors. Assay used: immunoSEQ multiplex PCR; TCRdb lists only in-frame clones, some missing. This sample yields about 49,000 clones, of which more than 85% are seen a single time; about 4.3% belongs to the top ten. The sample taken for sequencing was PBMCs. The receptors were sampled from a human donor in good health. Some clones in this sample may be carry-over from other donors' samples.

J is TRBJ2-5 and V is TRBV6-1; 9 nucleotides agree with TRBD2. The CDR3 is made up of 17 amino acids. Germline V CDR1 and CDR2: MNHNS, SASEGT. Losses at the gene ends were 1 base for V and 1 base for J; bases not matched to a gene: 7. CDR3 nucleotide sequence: TGTGCCAGCAGTGAAGGTAGAGGACTAGCGCGCCAAGAGACCCAGTACTTC. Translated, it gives CASSEGRGLARQETQYF.

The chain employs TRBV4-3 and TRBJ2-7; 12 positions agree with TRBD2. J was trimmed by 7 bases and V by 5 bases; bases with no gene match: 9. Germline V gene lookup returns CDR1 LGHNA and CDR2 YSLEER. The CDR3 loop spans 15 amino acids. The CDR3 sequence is CASSTRLAGDREQYF. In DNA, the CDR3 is TGCGCCAGCAGCACCCGACTAGCGGGAGATAGGGAGCAGTACTTC.

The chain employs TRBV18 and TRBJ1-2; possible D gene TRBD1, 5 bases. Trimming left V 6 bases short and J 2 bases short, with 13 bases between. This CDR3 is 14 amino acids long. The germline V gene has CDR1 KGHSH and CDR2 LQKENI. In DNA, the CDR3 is TGTGCCAGCTCGGAAAGTCAGGGAAACTATGGCTACACCTTC. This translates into CASSESQGNYGYTF.

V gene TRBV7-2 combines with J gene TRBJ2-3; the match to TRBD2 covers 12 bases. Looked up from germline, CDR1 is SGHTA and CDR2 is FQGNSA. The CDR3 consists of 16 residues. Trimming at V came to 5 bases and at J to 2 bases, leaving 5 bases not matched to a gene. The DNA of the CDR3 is TGTGCCAGCAGCATACTAGCGGGGGGCCTCACAGATACGCAGTATTTT. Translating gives CASSILAGGLTDTQYF.

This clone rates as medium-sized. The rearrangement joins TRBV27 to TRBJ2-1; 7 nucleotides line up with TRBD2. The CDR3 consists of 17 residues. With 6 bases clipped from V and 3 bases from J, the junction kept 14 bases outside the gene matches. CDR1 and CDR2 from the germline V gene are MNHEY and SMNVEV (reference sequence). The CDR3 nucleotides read TGTGCCAGCAGCCAAGGGAGGAAGGTAGCGGGCTACAATGAGCAGTTCTTC. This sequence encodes CASSQGRKVAGYNEQFF.

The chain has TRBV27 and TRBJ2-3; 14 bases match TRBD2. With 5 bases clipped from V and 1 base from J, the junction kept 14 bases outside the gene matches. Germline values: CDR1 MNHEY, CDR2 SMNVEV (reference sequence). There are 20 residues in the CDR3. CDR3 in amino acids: CASSRTLGLAGVVGTDTQYF. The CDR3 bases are TGTGCCAGCAGTCGCACGCTGGGACTAGCGGGAGTCGTGGGCACAGATACGCAGTATTTT.

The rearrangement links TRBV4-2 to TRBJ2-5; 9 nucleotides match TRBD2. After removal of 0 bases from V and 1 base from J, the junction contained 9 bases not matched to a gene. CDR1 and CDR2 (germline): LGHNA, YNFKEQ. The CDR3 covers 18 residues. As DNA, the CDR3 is TGTGCCAGCAGCCAAGATTACAGTCCAGCGGGAGGCCAAGAGACCCAGTACTTC. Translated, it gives CASSQDYSPAGGQETQYF.

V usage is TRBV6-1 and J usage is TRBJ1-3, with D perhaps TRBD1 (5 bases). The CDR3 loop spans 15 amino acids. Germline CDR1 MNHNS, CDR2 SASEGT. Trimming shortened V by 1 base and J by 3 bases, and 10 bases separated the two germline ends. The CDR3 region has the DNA TGTGCCAGCAGTGAAGTGGGGAGGGGTGGAAACACCATATATTTT. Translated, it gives CASSEVGRGGNTIYF.